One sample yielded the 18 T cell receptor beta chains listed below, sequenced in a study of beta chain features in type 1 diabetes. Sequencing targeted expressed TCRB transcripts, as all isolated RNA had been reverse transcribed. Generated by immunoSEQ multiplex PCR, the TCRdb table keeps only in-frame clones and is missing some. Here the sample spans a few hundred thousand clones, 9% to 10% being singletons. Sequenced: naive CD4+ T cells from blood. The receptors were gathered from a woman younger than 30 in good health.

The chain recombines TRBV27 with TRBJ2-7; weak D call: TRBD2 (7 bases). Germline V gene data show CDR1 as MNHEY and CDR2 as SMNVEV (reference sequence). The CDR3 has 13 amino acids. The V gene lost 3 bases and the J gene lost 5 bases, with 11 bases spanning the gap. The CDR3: CASSFRGADEQYF. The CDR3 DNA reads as TGTGCCAGCAGTTTTCGGGGGGCCGACGAGCAGTACTTC.

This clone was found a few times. CDR3 in DNA: TGTGCCAGCAGCGCCACCTCAGAAGAGGGCCACGAGACCCAGTACTTC. Its protein product is CASSATSEEGHETQYF. The rearrangement joins TRBV9 to TRBJ2-5, with D perhaps TRBD2 (5 bases). The CDR3 runs to 16 residues. The V and J ends lost 3 bases and 5 bases respectively, with 20 bases between them. CDR1 is SGDLS, CDR2 YYNGEE, per germline.

This CDR3 is CASSLARQDRVNTGELFF. CDR3 DNA sequence: TGCGCCAGCAGCTTGGCCAGACAGGACAGGGTAAACACCGGGGAGCTGTTTTTT. This chain connects TRBV5-1 to TRBJ2-2; 8 bases are shared with TRBD1. The CDR3 spans 18 residues. After removal of 0 bases from V and 2 bases from J, the junction contained 9 bases not matched to a gene. Germline V lookup: CDR1 SGHRS, CDR2 YFSETQ.

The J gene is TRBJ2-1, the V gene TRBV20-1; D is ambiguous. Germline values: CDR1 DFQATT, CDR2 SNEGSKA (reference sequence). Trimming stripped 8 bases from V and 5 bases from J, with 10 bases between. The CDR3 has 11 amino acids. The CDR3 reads CSLKADNEQFF. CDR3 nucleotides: TGCAGTCTCAAGGCGGACAATGAGCAGTTCTTC.

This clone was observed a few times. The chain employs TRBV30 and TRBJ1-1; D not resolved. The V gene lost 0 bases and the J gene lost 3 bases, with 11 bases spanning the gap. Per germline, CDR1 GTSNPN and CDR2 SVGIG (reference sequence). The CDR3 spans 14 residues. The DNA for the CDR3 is TGTGCCTGGAGTGTACTCAGGATTTACACTGAAGCTTTCTTT. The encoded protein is CAWSVLRIYTEAFF.

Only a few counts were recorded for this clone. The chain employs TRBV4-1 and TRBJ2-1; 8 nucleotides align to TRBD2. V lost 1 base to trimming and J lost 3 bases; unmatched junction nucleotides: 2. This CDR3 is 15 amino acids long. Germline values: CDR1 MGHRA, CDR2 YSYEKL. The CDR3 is CASSQVSGSYNEQFF. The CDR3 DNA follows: TGCGCCAGCAGCCAAGTGAGCGGGAGCTACAATGAGCAGTTCTTC.

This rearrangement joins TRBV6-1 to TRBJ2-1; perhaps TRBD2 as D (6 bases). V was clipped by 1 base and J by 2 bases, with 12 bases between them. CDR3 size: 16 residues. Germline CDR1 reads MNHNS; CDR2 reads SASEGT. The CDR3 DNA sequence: TGTGCCAGCAGTGAAGGGGAGACTAGACCCTACAATGAGCAGTTCTTC. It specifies CASSEGETRPYNEQFF.

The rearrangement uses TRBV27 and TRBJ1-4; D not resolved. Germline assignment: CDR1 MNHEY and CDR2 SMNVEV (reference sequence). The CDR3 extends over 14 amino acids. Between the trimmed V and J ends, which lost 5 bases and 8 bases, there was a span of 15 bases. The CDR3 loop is CASSPRHLGEKLFF. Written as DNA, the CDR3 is TGTGCCAGCAGTCCCCGGCACCTAGGCGAAAAACTGTTTTTT.

The CDR3 DNA follows: TGTGCCTGGACACAGGGTTTCACTGGAAACACCATATATTTT. Its translation: CAWTQGFTGNTIYF. The genes are TRBV30 and TRBJ1-3, with D possibly being TRBD1 (6 bases). Trimming stripped 4 bases from V and 2 bases from J, with 12 bases between. This CDR3 is built from 14 residues. The germline V gene has CDR1 GTSNPN and CDR2 SVGIG (reference sequence).

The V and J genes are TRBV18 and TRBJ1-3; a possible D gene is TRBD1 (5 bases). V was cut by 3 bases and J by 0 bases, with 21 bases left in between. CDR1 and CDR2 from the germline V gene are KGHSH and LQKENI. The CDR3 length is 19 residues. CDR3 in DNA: TGTGCCAGCTCACCTTTAGGGGCAGGCCCTCCTAACTCTGGAAACACCATATATTTT. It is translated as CASSPLGAGPPNSGNTIYF.

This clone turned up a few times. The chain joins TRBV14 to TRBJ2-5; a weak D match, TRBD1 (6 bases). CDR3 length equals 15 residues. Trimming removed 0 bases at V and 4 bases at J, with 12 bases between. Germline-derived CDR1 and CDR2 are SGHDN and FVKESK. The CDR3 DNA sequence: TGTGCCAGCAGCCAAGATACGGGCAGGGGAGAGACCCAGTACTTC. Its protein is CASSQDTGRGETQYF.

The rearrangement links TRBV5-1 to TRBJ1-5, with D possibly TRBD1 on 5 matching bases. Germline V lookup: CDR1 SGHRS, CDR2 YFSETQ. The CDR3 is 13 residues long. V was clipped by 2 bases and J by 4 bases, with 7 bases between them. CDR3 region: CASSFAGNQPQHF. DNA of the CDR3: TGCGCCAGCAGCTTCGCAGGGAATCAGCCCCAGCATTTT. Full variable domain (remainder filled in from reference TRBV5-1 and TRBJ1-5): KAGVTQTPRYLIKTRGQQVTLSCSPISGHRSVSWYQQTPGQGLQFLFEYFSETQRNKGNFPGRFSGRQFSNSRSEMNVSTLELGDSALYLCASSFAGNQPQHFGDGTRLSIL.

The CDR3 spells CASSLGIGEQGTNEKLFF. Here the CDR3 DNA reads TGTGCCAGCAGCTTAGGCATCGGGGAGCAAGGCACTAATGAAAAACTGTTTTTT. The chain couples TRBV7-9 to TRBJ1-4; D is unclear. The CDR3 runs 18 residues. V lost 1 base and J 2 bases, leaving 17 bases between the germline ends. Germline V gene sequence: CDR1 SEHNR, CDR2 FQNEAQ (reference sequence).

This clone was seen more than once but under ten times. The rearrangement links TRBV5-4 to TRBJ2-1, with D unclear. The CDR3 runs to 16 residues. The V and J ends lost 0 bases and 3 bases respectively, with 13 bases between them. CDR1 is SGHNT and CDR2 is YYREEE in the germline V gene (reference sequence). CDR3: CASSLEVTTIYNEQFF. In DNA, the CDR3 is TGTGCCAGCAGCTTGGAGGTGACAACCATCTACAATGAGCAGTTCTTC. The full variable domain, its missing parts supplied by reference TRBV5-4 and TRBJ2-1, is ETGVTQSPTHLIKTRGQQVTLRCSSQSGHNTVSWYQQALGQGPQFIFQYYREEENGRGNFPPRFSGLQFPNYSSELNVNALELDDSALYLCASSLEVTTIYNEQFFGPGTRLTVL.

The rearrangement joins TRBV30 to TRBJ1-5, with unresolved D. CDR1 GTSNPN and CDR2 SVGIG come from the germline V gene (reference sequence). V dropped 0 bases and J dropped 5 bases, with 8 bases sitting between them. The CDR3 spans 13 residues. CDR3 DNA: TGTGCCTGGAGTGTACTGCGGGATCAGCCCCAGCATTTT. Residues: CAWSVLRDQPQHF.

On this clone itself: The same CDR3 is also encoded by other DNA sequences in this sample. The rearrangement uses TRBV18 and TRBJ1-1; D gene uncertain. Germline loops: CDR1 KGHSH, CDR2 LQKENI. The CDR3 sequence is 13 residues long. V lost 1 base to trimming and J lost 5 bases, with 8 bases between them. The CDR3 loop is CASSPLGGTEAFF. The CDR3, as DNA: TGTGCCAGCTCACCACTGGGAGGGACTGAAGCTTTCTTT.

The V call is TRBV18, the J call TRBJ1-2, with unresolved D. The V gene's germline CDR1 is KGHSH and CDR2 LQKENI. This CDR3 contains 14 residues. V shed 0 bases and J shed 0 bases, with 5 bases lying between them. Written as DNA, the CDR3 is TGTGCCAGCTCACCACCGTTAGCTAACTATGGCTACACCTTC. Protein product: CASSPPLANYGYTF.

The CDR3 spells CASTPRGGGGRETQYF. The DNA of the CDR3 is TGTGCCAGTACCCCCCGAGGTGGGGGAGGTCGGGAGACCCAGTACTTC. The chain combines TRBV19 with TRBJ2-5; the D gene is possibly TRBD2 (6 bases). V was pared by 7 bases and J by 5 bases, with 23 bases between. CDR1 is LNHDA and CDR2 is SQIVND in the germline V gene (reference sequence). CDR3 size: 16 residues.